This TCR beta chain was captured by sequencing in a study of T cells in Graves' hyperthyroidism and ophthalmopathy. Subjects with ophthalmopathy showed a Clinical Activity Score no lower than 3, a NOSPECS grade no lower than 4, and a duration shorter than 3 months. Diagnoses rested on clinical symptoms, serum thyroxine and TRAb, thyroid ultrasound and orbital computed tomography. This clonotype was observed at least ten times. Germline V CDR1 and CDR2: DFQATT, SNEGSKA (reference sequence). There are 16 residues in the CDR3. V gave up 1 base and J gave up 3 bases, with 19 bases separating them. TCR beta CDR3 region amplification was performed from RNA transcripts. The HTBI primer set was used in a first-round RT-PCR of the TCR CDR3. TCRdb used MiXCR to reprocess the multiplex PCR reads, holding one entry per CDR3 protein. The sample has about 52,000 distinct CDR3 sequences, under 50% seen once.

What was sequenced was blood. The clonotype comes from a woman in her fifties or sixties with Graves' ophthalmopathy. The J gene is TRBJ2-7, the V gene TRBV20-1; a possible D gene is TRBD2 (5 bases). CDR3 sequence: CSARARGRNPGYEQYF. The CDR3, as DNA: TGCAGTGCTAGAGCCCGAGGGAGAAACCCAGGCTACGAGCAGTACTTC.